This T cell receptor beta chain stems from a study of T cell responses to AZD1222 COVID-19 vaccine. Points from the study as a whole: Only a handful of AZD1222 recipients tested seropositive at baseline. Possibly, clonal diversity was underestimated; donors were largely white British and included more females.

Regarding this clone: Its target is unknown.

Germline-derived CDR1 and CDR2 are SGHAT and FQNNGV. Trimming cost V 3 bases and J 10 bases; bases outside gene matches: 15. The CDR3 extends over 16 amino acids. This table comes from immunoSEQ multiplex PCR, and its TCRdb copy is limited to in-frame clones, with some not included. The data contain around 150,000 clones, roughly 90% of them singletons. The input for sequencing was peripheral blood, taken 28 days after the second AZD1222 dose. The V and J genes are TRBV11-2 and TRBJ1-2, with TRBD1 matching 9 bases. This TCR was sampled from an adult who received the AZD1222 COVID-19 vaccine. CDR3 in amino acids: CASSFKRGQGGFDYTF. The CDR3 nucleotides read TGTGCCAGCAGCTTCAAGAGGGGACAGGGAGGGTTCGACTACACCTTC.